These T cell receptor beta chains were read from a single sample in a study of OX40 agonist ivuxolimab in advanced cancers. Libraries were prepared by immunoSEQ multiplex PCR; TCRdb keeps only in-frame clonotypes and omits some of them. The sample lists over 70,000 clones, 85% to 95% occurring once. This specimen consisted of CD4+ or CD8+ T cells sorted from blood, obtained in a trial of the OX40 agonist ivuxolimab. These receptors originate from an adult with an advanced solid tumor such as melanoma, head and neck, liver or kidney cancer. CDR3s include the opening cysteine and the closing phenylalanine or tryptophan. D genes are given only for firm matches. The size entry is marked missing in some rows and otherwise reads once, few, many or a size class.

TRBJ2-5 NA TRBD2 TRBV2 CASSERLAGGEGTQYF TGTGCCAGCAGTGAACGTCTAGCGGGGGGTGAAGGGACCCAGTACTTC
TRBJ1-4 NA TRBD1 TRBV4-3 CASSPGTGEGEKLFF TGCGCCAGCAGCCCTGGGACAGGGGAGGGAGAAAAACTGTTTTTT
TRBJ2-1 NA NA TRBV5-1 CASSLVGPSRGNNEQFF TGCGCCAGCAGCTTGGTGGGCCCCTCGCGCGGCAACAATGAGCAGTTCTTC
TRBJ1-6 NA TRBD1 TRBV11-2 CASSLERTGVSPPLHF TGTGCCAGCAGCTTAGAGCGGACAGGCGTATCCCCCCCCCTCCACTTT
TRBJ1-5 NA NA TRBV5-1 CASSLEGGSDQPQHF TGCGCCAGCAGCTTGGAGGGGGGAAGCGATCAGCCCCAGCATTTT
TRBJ2-7 NA NA TRBV19 CASSIAGATSYEQYF TGTGCCAGTAGTATTGCAGGGGCAACCTCCTACGAGCAGTACTTC
TRBJ2-7 NA TRBD2 TRBV28 CASRETGLAREQYF TGTGCCAGCAGGGAAACGGGACTAGCGAGAGAGCAGTACTTC
TRBJ2-7 NA TRBD1 TRBV18 CASSRTGVYEQYF TGTGCCAGCTCACGGACAGGGGTCTACGAGCAGTACTTC
TRBJ1-5 once TRBD1 TRBV27 CASSLGRGRNQPQHF TGTGCCAGCAGTTTGGGCAGGGGGCGTAATCAGCCCCAGCATTTT
TRBJ2-7 NA NA TRBV14 CASSPFSGLEQYF TGTGCCAGCAGCCCCTTCTCTGGGCTCGAGCAGTACTTC
TRBJ2-1 NA TRBD1 TRBV15 CATSPSGTGAGYNEQFF TGTGCCACCAGTCCATCCGGGACAGGGGCCGGTTATAATGAGCAGTTCTTC
TRBJ2-2 NA TRBD1 TRBV19 CASSMFPPGQGTGELFF TGTGCCAGTAGTATGTTCCCTCCGGGACAGGGGACCGGGGAGCTGTTTTTT
TRBJ2-7 NA NA TRBV28 CASSYLGGSYEQYF TGTGCCAGCAGTTATCTAGGTGGCTCCTACGAGCAGTACTTC
TRBJ1-1 NA NA TRBV19 CASSITPTAANTEAFF TGTGCCAGTAGTATTACACCGACAGCTGCGAACACTGAAGCTTTCTTT
TRBJ1-1 NA NA TRBV6-5 CASKSGQGTEAFF TGTGCCAGCAAATCGGGGCAGGGGACTGAAGCTTTCTTT
TRBJ1-5 NA NA TRBV7-6 CASSLFPSDSNQPQHF TGTGCCAGCAGCTTATTCCCGTCTGATAGCAATCAGCCCCAGCATTTT
TRBJ2-2 once NA TRBV7-7 CASSYRESGELFF TGTGCCAGCAGCTACAGGGAATCCGGGGAGCTGTTTTTT
TRBJ1-1 NA NA TRBV4-3 CASSQDWGEAFF TGCGCCAGCAGCCAAGATTGGGGAGAAGCTTTCTTT
TRBJ1-5 NA TRBD1 TRBV28 CASSRLQRTGGSNQPQHF TGTGCCAGCAGCCGCCTCCAGAGGACAGGGGGGAGCAATCAGCCCCAGCATTTT
TRBJ2-1 once NA TRBV19 CASSIPTPGEQFF TGTGCCAGTAGTATCCCTACCCCTGGTGAGCAGTTCTTC
TRBJ1-1 once NA TRBV9 CASSPWGGKGEAFF TGTGCCAGCAGCCCCTGGGGGGGGAAGGGAGAAGCTTTCTTT
TRBJ1-1 once NA TRBV7-2 CASSSDRDMNTEAFF TGTGCCAGCAGCTCCGACAGAGATATGAACACTGAAGCTTTCTTT
TRBJ2-1 NA NA TRBV19 CASSIVGGADNEQFF TGTGCCAGTAGTATAGTGGGGGGGGCCGACAATGAGCAGTTCTTC
TRBJ2-1 NA NA TRBV27 CASSSSGSYNEQFF TGTGCCAGCAGTTCCAGCGGGTCCTACAATGAGCAGTTCTTC
TRBJ1-5 NA NA TRBV6-5 CASSYSIAQPQHF TGTGCCAGCAGTTACTCGATTGCTCAGCCCCAGCATTTT
TRBJ2-3 NA NA TRBV30 CAWARTVSTDTQYF TGTGCCTGGGCCCGGACAGTAAGCACAGATACGCAGTATTTT
TRBJ2-2 NA NA TRBV11-3 CASSFGDTANTGELFF TGTGCCAGCAGCTTTGGGGACACTGCGAACACCGGGGAGCTGTTTTTT
TRBJ2-7 NA NA TRBV7-8 CASSTSAGESQYEQYF TGTGCCAGCAGCACAAGCGCAGGGGAGTCGCAGTACGAGCAGTACTTC
TRBJ2-3 NA TRBD2 TRBV5-4 CASSPTSGNTDTQYF TGTGCCAGCAGCCCTACTAGCGGGAACACAGATACGCAGTATTTT
TRBJ2-1 NA NA TRBV27 CASSLSGGPYGEQFF TGTGCCAGCAGTTTATCTGGGGGCCCCTATGGTGAGCAGTTCTTC
TRBJ1-2 NA NA TRBV9 CASSRTDYGYTF TGTGCCAGCAGCCGGACAGACTATGGCTACACCTTC
TRBJ2-7 few NA TRBV28 CASSSDRVISYEQYF TGTGCCAGCAGTTCCGATCGGGTTATCTCCTACGAGCAGTACTTC
TRBJ1-1 NA NA TRBV4-3 CASSQEKGFGTEAFF TGCGCCAGCAGCCAAGAGAAGGGCTTTGGGACTGAAGCTTTCTTT
TRBJ1-1 NA NA TRBV4-1 CASSQESGGNTEAFF TGCGCCAGCAGCCAAGAATCGGGGGGGAACACTGAAGCTTTCTTT
TRBJ2-4 NA NA TRBV2 CASSGRDNLAKNIQYF TGTGCCAGCAGCGGCCGGGACAACTTAGCCAAAAACATTCAGTACTTC
TRBJ2-2 NA NA TRBV6-5 CASSPSVPPGELFF TGTGCCAGCAGTCCCTCTGTCCCACCGGGGGAGCTGTTTTTT
TRBJ2-5 NA TRBD2 TRBV11-2 CASSLGAGTSGLKETQYF TGTGCCAGCAGCTTAGGGGCCGGGACTAGCGGCTTGAAGGAGACCCAGTACTTC
TRBJ2-7 NA TRBD1 TRBV29-1 CSVEGGRTGTYEQYF TGCAGCGTTGAAGGAGGAAGGACAGGGACCTACGAGCAGTACTTC
TRBJ2-7 NA NA TRBV4-2 CASSQDDAVSYEQYF TGTGCCAGCAGCCAAGATGATGCAGTGTCCTACGAGCAGTACTTC
TRBJ2-7 once NA TRBV10-3 CAISELRQASYEQYF TGTGCCATCAGTGAACTAAGGCAGGCCTCCTACGAGCAGTACTTC
TRBJ1-1 NA NA TRBV7-6 CASSPRGGRNTEAFF TGTGCCAGCAGCCCGCGGGGGGGCCGCAACACTGAAGCTTTCTTT
TRBJ2-7 NA TRBD1 TRBV29-1 CSVDGQGLTYEQYF TGCAGCGTTGATGGACAGGGGTTGACCTACGAGCAGTACTTC
TRBJ1-1 NA NA TRBV4-1 CASSQGLGLNTEAFF TGCGCCAGCAGCCAAGGTTTAGGATTGAACACTGAAGCTTTCTTT
TRBJ2-1 NA TRBD2 TRBV5-1 CASSFSTGGSYYNEQFF TGCGCCAGCAGCTTCTCTACCGGGGGGAGCTACTACAATGAGCAGTTCTTC
TRBJ1-2 NA NA TRBV10-2 CASALFPSYTF TGCGCCAGCGCTCTATTCCCCAGCTACACCTTC
TRBJ1-5 NA NA TRBV13 CASSLGRGQPQHF TGTGCCAGCAGCTTAGGGAGGGGGCAGCCCCAGCATTTT
TRBJ1-1 NA TRBD1 TRBV28 CASSLDRDITEAFF TGTGCCAGCAGTTTGGACAGGGATATCACTGAAGCTTTCTTT
TRBJ1-1 NA NA TRBV27 CASKGGGNEAFF TGTGCCAGCAAAGGGGGGGGAAATGAAGCTTTCTTT
TRBJ2-2 NA NA TRBV7-2 CASSLGPQELFF TGTGCCAGCAGCTTAGGCCCTCAGGAGCTGTTTTTT
TRBJ1-3 NA TRBD1 TRBV7-2 CASSLVRTGEGNTIYF TGTGCCAGCAGCTTAGTCAGGACAGGAGAAGGAAACACCATATATTTT
TRBJ2-1 NA TRBD2 TRBV4-3 CASSQDRASGYNEQFF TGCGCCAGCAGCCAAGATAGGGCTAGCGGGTACAATGAGCAGTTCTTC
TRBJ2-7 NA TRBD2 TRBV5-5 CASRLRGGVNLYEQYF TGTGCCAGCAGACTCCGTGGGGGGGTAAACCTCTACGAGCAGTACTTC
TRBJ2-3 NA TRBD2 TRBV7-9 CASSLASSGSPDTQYF TGTGCCAGCAGCTTAGCGTCTAGCGGGAGCCCAGATACGCAGTATTTT
TRBJ1-2 few TRBD1 TRBV10-3 CAISESGQAIYGYTF TGTGCCATCAGTGAGTCGGGACAGGCGATCTATGGCTACACCTTC
TRBJ1-2 NA NA TRBV11-2 CASSPTNYGYTF TGTGCCAGCAGTCCCACCAACTATGGCTACACCTTC
TRBJ2-5 NA NA TRBV12-5 CASGLLEQETQYF TGTGCTAGTGGTTTATTGGAACAAGAGACCCAGTACTTC
TRBJ2-3 NA TRBD2 TRBV7-9 CASSPPRASGVSTDTQYF TGTGCCAGCAGCCCCCCCCGGGCTAGCGGGGTTAGCACAGATACGCAGTATTTT
TRBJ2-7 NA TRBD1 TRBV5-1 CASSHPGQSYEQYF TGCGCCAGCAGCCATCCGGGACAGTCTTACGAGCAGTACTTC
TRBJ2-3 once TRBD2 TRBV19 CASSSGRTQYF TGTGCCAGTAGTAGCGGGAGGACGCAGTATTTT
TRBJ2-7 once NA TRBV25-1 CASSIGNEQYF TGTGCCAGCAGTATTGGGAACGAGCAGTACTTC